The entry below describes one T cell receptor (beta chain). Trimming took off 3 bases at V and 1 base at J, with 9 bases between the two ends. CDR1 and CDR2 from the germline V gene are SGHNT and YENEEA. This CDR3 region has 15 residues. These data are taken from a study of PD-1 blockade in classical Hodgkin lymphoma. Clones were read by immunoSEQ multiplex PCR, and TCRdb kept only the in-frame ones, dropping some. The sample comprises approximately 96,000 clones, about 92% of which are singletons, and roughly 2% rests with the top ten. Time point defined: cycle 4 day 1 (C4D1), after less than 7 weeks of nivolumab. Autologous stem cell transplantation was followed by relapse in every patient, and brentuximab vedotin exposure varied.

The starting material was peripheral blood mononuclear cells (PBMCs), obtained before the fourth cycle of nivolumab. The chain employs TRBV11-3 and TRBJ2-2; a possible D gene is TRBD2 (6 bases). This receptor was identified in a human donor with classical Hodgkin lymphoma. CDR3 residues: CASSLGGVNTGELFF. CDR3 bases: TGTGCCAGCAGCTTGGGCGGGGTGAACACCGGGGAGCTGTTTTTT.